This TCR beta chain was recorded in a study of T cell responses to AZD1222 COVID-19 vaccine. Study context: The study pooled second doses at about 4 or about 12 weeks.

The germline V and J ends were trimmed by 6 bases and 6 bases, with 12 bases remaining between them. CDR1 is LNHDA, CDR2 SQIVND, per germline (reference sequence). The CDR3 is made up of 13 amino acids. Whole-study results and caveats: The donor cohort was predominantly white British with a female majority, and clonal diversity may have been underestimated. Repertoires in all cases were sampled only once the peak T cell response had passed.

Method: immunoSEQ multiplex PCR; TCRdb's copy keeps in-frame clones and lacks some. Of around 79,000 clones listed, 70% to 90% are singletons. Worth noting for this clone: The antigen is unknown.

The specimen was peripheral blood, collected on day 0 of AZD1222 vaccination. The chain links TRBV19 to TRBJ2-1, with D perhaps matching TRBD1 or TRBD2 (5 bases each). This TCR came from an adult in good health. The DNA of the CDR3 is TGTGCCAGTAGCCCTCGGGACCGCAATGAGCAGTTCTTC. This encodes CASSPRDRNEQFF.